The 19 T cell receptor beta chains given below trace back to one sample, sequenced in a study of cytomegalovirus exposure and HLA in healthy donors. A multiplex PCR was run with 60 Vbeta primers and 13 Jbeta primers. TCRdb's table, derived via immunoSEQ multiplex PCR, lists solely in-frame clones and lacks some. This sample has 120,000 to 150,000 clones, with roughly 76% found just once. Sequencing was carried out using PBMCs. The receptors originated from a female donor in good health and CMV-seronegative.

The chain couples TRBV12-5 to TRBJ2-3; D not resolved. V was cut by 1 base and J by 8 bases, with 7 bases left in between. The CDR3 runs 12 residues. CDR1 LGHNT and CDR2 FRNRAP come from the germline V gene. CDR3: CASGLGPGTQYF. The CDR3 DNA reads TGTGCTAGTGGTTTGGGACCAGGTACGCAGTATTTT.

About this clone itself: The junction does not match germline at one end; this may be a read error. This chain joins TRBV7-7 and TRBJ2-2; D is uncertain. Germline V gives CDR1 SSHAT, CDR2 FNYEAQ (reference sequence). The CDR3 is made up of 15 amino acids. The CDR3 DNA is TGTGCTAGCAGCTTAATTGGCGGAAACACCGGGGAGCTGTTTTTT. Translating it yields CASSLIGGNTGELFF.

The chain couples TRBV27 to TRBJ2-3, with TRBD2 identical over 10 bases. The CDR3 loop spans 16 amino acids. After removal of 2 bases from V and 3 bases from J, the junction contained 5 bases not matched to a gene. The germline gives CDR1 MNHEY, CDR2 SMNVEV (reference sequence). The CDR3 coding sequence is TGTGCCAGCAGTTTAAGCGGGAGGGCCTTTACAGATACGCAGTATTTT. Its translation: CASSLSGRAFTDTQYF.

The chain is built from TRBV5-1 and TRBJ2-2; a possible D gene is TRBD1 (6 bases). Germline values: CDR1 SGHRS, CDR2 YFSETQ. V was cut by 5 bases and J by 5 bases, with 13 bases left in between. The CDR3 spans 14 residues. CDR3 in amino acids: CASRIGGETGELFF. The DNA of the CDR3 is TGCGCCAGCAGGATTGGGGGCGAGACCGGGGAGCTGTTTTTT.

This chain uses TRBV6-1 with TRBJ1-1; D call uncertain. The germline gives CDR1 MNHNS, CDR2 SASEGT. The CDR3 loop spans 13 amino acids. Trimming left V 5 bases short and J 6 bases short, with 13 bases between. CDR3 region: CASSWRGPAEAFF. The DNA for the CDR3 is TGTGCCAGCAGTTGGCGGGGTCCGGCTGAAGCTTTCTTT.

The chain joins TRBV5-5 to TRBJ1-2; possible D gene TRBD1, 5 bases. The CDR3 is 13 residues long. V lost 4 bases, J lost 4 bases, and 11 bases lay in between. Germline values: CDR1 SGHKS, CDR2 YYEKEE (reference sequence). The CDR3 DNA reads TGTGCCAGCAGCGGAGGGACTGGCTATGGCTACACCTTC. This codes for CASSGGTGYGYTF.

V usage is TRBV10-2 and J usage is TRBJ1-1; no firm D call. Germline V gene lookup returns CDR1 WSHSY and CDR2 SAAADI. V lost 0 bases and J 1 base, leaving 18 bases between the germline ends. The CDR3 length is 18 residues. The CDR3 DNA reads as TGCGCCAGCAGTGAGTCTAGATGGGCGAGTAATCGGAACACTGAAGCTTTCTTT. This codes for CASSESRWASNRNTEAFF.

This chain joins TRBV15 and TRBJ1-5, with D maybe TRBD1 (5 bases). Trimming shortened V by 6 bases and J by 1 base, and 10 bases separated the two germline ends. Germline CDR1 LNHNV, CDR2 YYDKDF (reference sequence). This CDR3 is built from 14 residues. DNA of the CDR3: TGTGCCACCAGTCGACAGAGGAGCAATCAGCCCCAGCATTTT. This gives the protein CATSRQRSNQPQHF.

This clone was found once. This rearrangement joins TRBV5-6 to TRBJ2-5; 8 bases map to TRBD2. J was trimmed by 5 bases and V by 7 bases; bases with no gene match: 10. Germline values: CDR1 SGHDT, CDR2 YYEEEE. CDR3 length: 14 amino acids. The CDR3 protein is CASSSGGARETQYF. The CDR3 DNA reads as TGTGCCAGCTCCTCGGGGGGGGCTCGGGAGACCCAGTACTTC.

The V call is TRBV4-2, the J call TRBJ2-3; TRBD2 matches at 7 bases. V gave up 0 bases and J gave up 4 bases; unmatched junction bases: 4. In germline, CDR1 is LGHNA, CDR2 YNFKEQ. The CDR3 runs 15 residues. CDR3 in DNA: TGTGCCAGCAGCCAAGAGTTCAGCGGGGCAGATACGCAGTATTTT. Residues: CASSQEFSGADTQYF.

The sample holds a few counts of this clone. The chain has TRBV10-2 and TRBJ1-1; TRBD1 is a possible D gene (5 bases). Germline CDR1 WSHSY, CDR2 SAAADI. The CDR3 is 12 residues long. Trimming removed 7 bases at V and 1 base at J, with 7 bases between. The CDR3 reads CASTTGNTEAFF. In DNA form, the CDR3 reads TGCGCCAGCACTACAGGGAACACTGAAGCTTTCTTT.

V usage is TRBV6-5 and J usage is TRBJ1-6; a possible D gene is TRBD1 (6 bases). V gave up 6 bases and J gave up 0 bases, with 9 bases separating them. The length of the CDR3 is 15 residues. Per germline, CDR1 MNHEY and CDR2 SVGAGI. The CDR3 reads CASRPRGSYNSPLHF. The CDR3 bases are TGTGCCAGCAGGCCCAGGGGCTCCTATAATTCACCCCTCCACTTT.

CDR3 bases: TGTGCCAGTAGACAGACTAGGGGTGAGACCCAGTACTTC. It yields the protein CASRQTRGETQYF. The chain combines TRBV19 with TRBJ2-5, with D possibly TRBD2 on 6 matching bases. The CDR3 is made up of 13 amino acids. From germline, CDR1 is LNHDA and CDR2 SQIVND (reference sequence). Trimming cost V 6 bases and J 5 bases, with 13 bases left between them.

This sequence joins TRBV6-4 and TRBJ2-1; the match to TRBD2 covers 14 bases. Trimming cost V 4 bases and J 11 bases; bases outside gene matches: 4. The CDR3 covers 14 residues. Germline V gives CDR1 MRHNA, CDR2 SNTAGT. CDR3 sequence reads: CASSVTSGGAKQFF. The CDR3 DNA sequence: TGTGCCAGCAGTGTGACTAGCGGGGGGGCGAAGCAGTTCTTC.

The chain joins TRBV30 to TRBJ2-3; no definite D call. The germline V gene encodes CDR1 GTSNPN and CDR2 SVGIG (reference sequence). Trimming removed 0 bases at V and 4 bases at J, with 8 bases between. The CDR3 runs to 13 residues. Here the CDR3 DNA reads TGTGCCTGGAGTGTTGGAGCAGCAGATACGCAGTATTTT. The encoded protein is CAWSVGAADTQYF.

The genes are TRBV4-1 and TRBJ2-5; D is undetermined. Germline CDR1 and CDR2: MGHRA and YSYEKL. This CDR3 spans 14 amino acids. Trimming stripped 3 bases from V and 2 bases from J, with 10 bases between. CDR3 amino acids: CASSHPTRQETQYF. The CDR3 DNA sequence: TGCGCCAGCAGCCACCCGACACGACAAGAGACCCAGTACTTC.

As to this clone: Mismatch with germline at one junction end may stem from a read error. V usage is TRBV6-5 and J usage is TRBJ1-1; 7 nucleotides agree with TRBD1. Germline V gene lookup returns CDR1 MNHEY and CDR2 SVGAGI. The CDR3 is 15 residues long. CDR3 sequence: CASSSRDSMNTKAFF. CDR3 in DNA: TGTGCCAGCAGTTCCCGGGACAGCATGAACACTAAAGCTTTCTTT.

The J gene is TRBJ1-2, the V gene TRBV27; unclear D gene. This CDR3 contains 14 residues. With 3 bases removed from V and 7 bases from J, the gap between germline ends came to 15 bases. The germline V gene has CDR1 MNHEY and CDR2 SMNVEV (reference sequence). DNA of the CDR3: TGTGCCAGCAGTTTTGTACAAGGCGGTAGTGGCTACACCTTC. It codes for CASSFVQGGSGYTF.

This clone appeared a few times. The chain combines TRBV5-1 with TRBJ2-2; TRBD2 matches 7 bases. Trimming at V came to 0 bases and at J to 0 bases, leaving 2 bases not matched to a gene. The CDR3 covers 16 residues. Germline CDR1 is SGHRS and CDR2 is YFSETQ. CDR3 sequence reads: CASSLAAGANTGELFF. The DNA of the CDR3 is TGCGCCAGCAGCTTGGCGGCGGGGGCGAACACCGGGGAGCTGTTTTTT.